Sequencing of this T cell receptor beta chain was carried out in a study of T cell responses to AZD1222 COVID-19 vaccine. Broader study findings: Only a handful of AZD1222 recipients tested seropositive at baseline. Across spike, vaccine-associated CD4 TCRs were found, dominant at 160-218 and 743-854. Clonal diversity was possibly underestimated; the donors were predominantly white British and more often female. Reports say nearly half of spike-specific TCRs go after unmutated variant regions.

Of note for this clone: Antigen: not known.

Generated by immunoSEQ multiplex PCR, the TCRdb table keeps only in-frame clones and is missing some. This sample's table has 150,000 or so clones. CDR3 length: 12 residues. Germline V gene sequence: CDR1 SNHLY, CDR2 FYNNEI. J was trimmed by 4 bases and V by 8 bases; bases with no gene match: 4. The genes are TRBV2 and TRBJ1-1, with TRBD1 matching over 7 bases. This sequence originates from an adult in good health. The sequenced sample was peripheral blood. The CDR3 nucleotides are TGTGCCAGCGGTGGGACAGTCACTGAAGCTTTCTTT. Translated: CASGGTVTEAFF.